These 25 T cell receptor beta chains share one sample of origin, sequenced in a study of blood T cell repertoires in COVID-19. Assay used: immunoSEQ multiplex PCR; TCRdb lists only in-frame clones, some missing. The data contain fewer than 250,000 clones, 85% of them seen just once; the ten biggest clones take up around 6.4%. Sequenced material: peripheral blood. The origin of the receptors is a woman aged 55-70 years with active or convalescent COVID-19.

The gene calls are TRBV19 and TRBJ2-1; 8 bases agree with TRBD1. After removal of 6 bases from V and 6 bases from J, the junction contained 4 bases not matched to a gene. The CDR3 spans 13 residues. Germline loops: CDR1 LNHDA, CDR2 SQIVND (reference sequence). CDR3 amino acids: CASRETGGNEQFF. The DNA for the CDR3 is TGTGCCAGTAGGGAAACAGGGGGCAATGAGCAGTTCTTC.

This chain links TRBV3-1 (or the pseudogene TRBV3-2) with TRBJ2-5; 11 positions agree with TRBD2. The CDR3 is 17 residues long. After removal of 2 bases from V and 5 bases from J, the junction contained 10 bases not matched to a gene. The germline gives CDR1 LGHDT, CDR2 YNNKEL (reference sequence). The CDR3 nucleotides read TGTGCCAGCAGCCAAATAGCGGGAGGGCCCTCGGGCGAGACCCAGTACTTC. It is translated as CASSQIAGGPSGETQYF.

This clone was recorded a few times. V gene TRBV6-5 combines with J gene TRBJ2-3; the D gene is possibly TRBD2 (6 bases). The V and J ends lost 6 bases and 8 bases respectively, with 18 bases between them. Germline CDR1 reads MNHEY; CDR2 reads SVGAGI. This CDR3 comprises 14 residues. CDR3 DNA: TGTGCCAGCAGACCCGGGACTTACTCAGCTACGCAGTATTTT. Protein: CASRPGTYSATQYF.

The chain has TRBV4-1 and TRBJ2-7; 11 bases are a match to TRBD1. Germline V gene sequence: CDR1 MGHRA, CDR2 YSYEKL. The CDR3 extends over 17 amino acids. With V trimmed by 3 bases and J by 3 bases, 10 bases remained unmatched. The CDR3 nucleotides are TGCGCCAGCAGCCAGGCCTTCGGGACAGGGGGAAACTACGAGCAGTACTTC. It yields the protein CASSQAFGTGGNYEQYF.

This rearrangement joins TRBV12-3 or TRBV12-4 to TRBJ2-2, with D perhaps TRBD2 (6 bases). This CDR3 comprises 13 residues. The ends were cut back, 6 bases at V and 8 bases at J, with 13 bases in the middle. For the CDR3, the DNA is TGTGCCAGCAGCCCGGGACTCCCTGGGGAGCTGTTTTTT. It yields the protein CASSPGLPGELFF.

The rearrangement joins TRBV19 to TRBJ1-5, with TRBD1 as a possible D gene (6 bases). The CDR3 covers 14 residues. Trimming shortened V by 1 base and J by 5 bases, and 9 bases separated the two germline ends. CDR1 is LNHDA, CDR2 SQIVND, per germline (reference sequence). CDR3 loop: CASSIGTGYQPQHF. The DNA of the CDR3 is TGTGCCAGTAGTATAGGTACAGGGTATCAGCCCCAGCATTTT.

This sequence joins TRBV5-4 and TRBJ1-1, with D unresolved. V was clipped by 2 bases and J by 1 base, with 12 bases between them. CDR1 SGHNT and CDR2 YYREEE come from the germline V gene (reference sequence). CDR3 length: 15 residues. The CDR3 protein is CASSFGEGRNTEAFF. For the CDR3, the DNA is TGTGCCAGCAGCTTCGGGGAAGGCCGGAACACTGAAGCTTTCTTT.

This chain links TRBV28 with TRBJ2-3; perhaps TRBD2 as D (5 bases). Between the trimmed V and J ends, which lost 2 bases and 0 bases, there was a span of 9 bases. This CDR3 spans 15 amino acids. Germline V gives CDR1 MDHEN, CDR2 SYDVKM. CDR3 sequence reads: CASSLGLESTDTQYF. The CDR3 DNA follows: TGTGCCAGCAGTTTAGGACTGGAGAGCACAGATACGCAGTATTTT.

The chain links TRBV7-9 to TRBJ2-5, with TRBD2 as a possible D gene (6 bases). The CDR3 contains 14 residues. Germline V lookup: CDR1 SEHNR, CDR2 FQNEAQ (reference sequence). V shed 5 bases and J shed 0 bases, with 10 bases lying between them. CDR3 amino acids: CASSAWTNQETQYF. CDR3 DNA sequence: TGTGCCAGCAGCGCCTGGACTAACCAAGAGACCCAGTACTTC. The full variable domain, in which reference TRBV7-9 and TRBJ2-5 provide the parts outside the CDR3, is DTGVSQNPRHKITKRGQNVTFRCDPISEHNRLYWYRQTLGQGPEFLTYFQNEAQLEKSRLLSDRFSAERPKGSFSTLEIQRTEQGDSAMYLCASSAWTNQETQYFGPGTRLLVL.

V is TRBV7-2 and J is TRBJ2-2; no definite D call. Germline CDR1 is SGHTA and CDR2 is FQGNSA. Deletions cut 1 base from V and 6 bases from J, with 6 bases between. The CDR3 runs to 13 residues. The CDR3 region is CASSLVSPGELFF. DNA for the CDR3: TGTGCCAGCAGCTTAGTTAGTCCCGGGGAGCTGTTTTTT.

The chain employs TRBV10-3 and TRBJ2-2; possibly TRBD1 for D (6 bases). The CDR3 is 16 residues long. Germline CDR1 ENHRY, CDR2 SYGVKD. Trimming stripped 1 base from V and 7 bases from J, with 16 bases between. CDR3 protein: CAISEFGRGVGGELFF. For the CDR3, the DNA is TGTGCCATCAGTGAGTTCGGCAGGGGTGTAGGCGGGGAGCTGTTTTTT.

This chain uses TRBV2 with TRBJ2-7; unclear D gene. With 4 bases removed from V and 6 bases from J, the gap between germline ends came to 16 bases. Germline V gene lookup returns CDR1 SNHLY and CDR2 FYNNEI. CDR3 size: 14 residues. This chain's CDR3 is CASSATLTMVEQYF. The CDR3 DNA reads as TGTGCCAGCAGTGCCACCTTAACTATGGTCGAGCAGTACTTC.

The J gene is TRBJ1-4, the V gene TRBV2; D not certain. This CDR3 region has 15 residues. Between the trimmed V and J ends, which lost 8 bases and 5 bases, there was a span of 18 bases. The germline V gene has CDR1 SNHLY and CDR2 FYNNEI. This CDR3 is CASDRLAGGNEKLFF. The CDR3 nucleotides read TGTGCCAGCGACCGGTTGGCAGGAGGAAATGAAAAACTGTTTTTT.

About this clone itself: Other DNA sequences from this sample encode an identical CDR3 as well. This sequence joins TRBV2 and TRBJ1-5; 8 nucleotides align to TRBD1. CDR1 and CDR2 from the germline V gene are SNHLY and FYNNEI. The trim removed 8 bases at V and 4 bases at J, leaving 4 bases unmatched. The CDR3 contains 13 residues. DNA for the CDR3: TGTGCCAGCCGACGACAGGGGAATCAGCCCCAGCATTTT. Protein sequence: CASRRQGNQPQHF.

V is TRBV5-1 and J is TRBJ2-3; 9 bases are a match to TRBD1. The J segment lost 4 bases and the V segment lost 4 bases, leaving 4 bases of the junction unmatched. The germline V gene has CDR1 SGHRS and CDR2 YFSETQ. The length of the CDR3 is 14 residues. The CDR3 nucleotides read TGCGCCAGCAGCGGACAGGGGTTCGCAGATACGCAGTATTTT. Amino acid sequence: CASSGQGFADTQYF.

The CDR3 region is CATSREGTGFRSGNTIYF. In DNA form, the CDR3 reads TGTGCCACCAGCAGAGAAGGGACAGGCTTTCGGTCTGGAAACACCATATATTTT. The chain combines TRBV15 with TRBJ1-3, with 8 bases matching TRBD1. CDR1 LNHNV and CDR2 YYDKDF come from the germline V gene (reference sequence). The ends lost 0 bases at V and 1 base at J; junction bases unmatched: 8. The CDR3 has 18 residues. Full variable domain (rest looked up from reference TRBV15 and TRBJ1-3): DAMVIQNPRYQVTQFGKPVTLSCSQTLNHNVMYWYQQKSSQAPKLLFHYYDKDFNNEADTPDNFQSRRPNTSFCFLDIRSPGLGDTAMYLCATSREGTGFRSGNTIYFGEGSWLTVV.

The rearrangement uses TRBV19 and TRBJ2-5; 9 bases align to TRBD2. The CDR3 length is 15 residues. CDR1 and CDR2 from the germline V gene are LNHDA and SQIVND (reference sequence). V lost 3 bases and J lost 2; bases outside the gene matches: 4. The CDR3 DNA reads TGTGCCAGTAGTATTCTAGCGGGGAGACAAGAGACCCAGTACTTC. Amino acids: CASSILAGRQETQYF.

The chain couples TRBV3-1 (or the pseudogene TRBV3-2) to TRBJ2-7; D ambiguous. CDR1 is LGHDT and CDR2 is YNNKEL in the germline V gene (reference sequence). Trimming took off 2 bases at V and 6 bases at J, with 8 bases between the two ends. CDR3 length: 12 amino acids. The CDR3 coding sequence is TGTGCCAGCAGCCAATTTGGGCTCGAGCAGTACTTC. It codes for CASSQFGLEQYF.

This chain links TRBV11-3 with TRBJ1-1; D is possibly TRBD1 (6 bases). The V end was cut by 1 base, the J end by 1 base, with 19 bases between. Germline V CDR1 and CDR2: SGHNT, YENEEA. The CDR3 has 18 residues. The CDR3 spells CASSLAEWITGRNTEAFF. CDR3 nucleotide sequence: TGTGCCAGCAGCTTAGCGGAGTGGATTACAGGGAGGAACACTGAAGCTTTCTTT. Complete variable domain (other parts from reference TRBV11-3 and TRBJ1-1): EAGVVQSPRYKIIEKKQPVAFWCNPISGHNTLYWYLQNLGQGPELLIRYENEEAVDDSQLPKDRFSAERLKGVDSTLKIQPAELGDSAVYLCASSLAEWITGRNTEAFFGQGTRLTVV.

In this sample, this clone turned up a few times. This rearrangement joins TRBV4-2 to TRBJ2-2; D might be TRBD1 (6 bases). The CDR3 spans 16 residues. Germline CDR1 reads LGHNA; CDR2 reads YNFKEQ. V dropped 4 bases and J dropped 4 bases, with 16 bases sitting between them. CDR3 nucleotide sequence: TGTGCCAGCAGCCCTGAAGGGGGAGCGAGCACCGGGGAGCTGTTTTTT. Translating it yields CASSPEGGASTGELFF.

This chain joins TRBV28 and TRBJ2-1; possible D gene TRBD1, 6 bases. The CDR3 has 12 amino acids. Trimming stripped 6 bases from V and 15 bases from J, with 18 bases between. Per germline, CDR1 MDHEN and CDR2 SYDVKM. The CDR3 DNA is TGTGCCAGCAGCTTGTCCCGGGACACTCGGTTCTTC. Amino acid sequence: CASSLSRDTRFF.

This chain links TRBV25-1 with TRBJ2-5; maybe TRBD2 (5 bases). Germline-derived CDR1 and CDR2 are MGHDK and SYGVNS. The V end was cut by 6 bases, the J end by 5 bases, with 16 bases between. The CDR3 contains 14 residues. CDR3 protein: CASSYWYGVETQYF. The CDR3 DNA follows: TGTGCCAGCAGCTACTGGTACGGGGTCGAGACCCAGTACTTC. The full variable domain, its missing parts supplied by reference TRBV25-1 and TRBJ2-5, is EADIYQTPRYLVIGTGKKITLECSQTMGHDKMYWYQQDPGMELHLIHYSYGVNSTEKGDLSSESTVSRIRTEHFPLTLESARPSHTSQYLCASSYWYGVETQYFGPGTRLLVL.

The chain links TRBV7-8 to TRBJ2-1, with 9 nucleotides matching TRBD2. V lost 2 bases to trimming and J lost 5 bases; unmatched junction nucleotides: 13. The CDR3 is 18 residues long. Looked up from germline, CDR1 is SGHVS and CDR2 is FQNEAQ. CDR3 bases: TGTGCCAGCAGCTTAAGATCCTCGACTAGCGGCCTTAACAATGAGCAGTTCTTC. Translating it yields CASSLRSSTSGLNNEQFF.

The chain joins TRBV2 to TRBJ2-2; the match to TRBD2 covers 8 bases. The J segment lost 7 bases and the V segment lost 7 bases, leaving 8 bases of the junction unmatched. There are 14 residues in the CDR3. Germline V gives CDR1 SNHLY, CDR2 FYNNEI. CDR3: CASTLGRAIGELFF. DNA for the CDR3: TGTGCCAGCACCCTCGGGAGGGCCATCGGGGAGCTGTTTTTT.

The CDR3 coding sequence is TGCGCCAGCAGCCCCCAGGGGGGCGACTATGGCTACACCTTC. Its translation: CASSPQGGDYGYTF. V and J are TRBV5-1 and TRBJ1-2; 7 bases match TRBD1. The V gene end was trimmed by 4 bases and the J gene end by 3 bases; junction bases not matched to a gene: 6. The CDR3 consists of 14 residues. CDR1 and CDR2 from the germline V gene are SGHRS and YFSETQ.